This TCR beta chain was observed in a study of beta chain features in type 1 diabetes. The CDR3 loop spans 16 amino acids. Germline V CDR1 and CDR2: SGHAT, FQNNGV. The V gene end was trimmed by 4 bases and the J gene end by 3 bases; junction bases not matched to a gene: 11. Expressed TCRB transcripts were sequenced, since all the RNA that had been isolated was reverse transcribed. Sequenced by immunoSEQ multiplex PCR; TCRdb stores in-frame clones only, minus some. The top ten clones hold 0.02% to 0.025% of a sample with 900,000 or so clones, 15% to 20% of them seen once. The chain employs TRBV11-2 and TRBJ1-2; TRBD1 agrees at 7 bases. This receptor was identified in a young woman in good health. Input material: naive CD4+ T cells from blood. CDR3 amino acids: CASSSIEGTDYYGYTF. For the CDR3, the DNA is TGTGCCAGCAGCTCAATTGAAGGGACAGATTACTATGGCTACACCTTC.